The 28 T cell receptor beta chains presented below share a single source sample, sequenced in a study of blood T cell repertoires in COVID-19. Profiled with immunoSEQ multiplex PCR; TCRdb holds only in-frame clones, not every one. The table has 190,000 or so clones, around 84% seen once. Material: peripheral blood. These TCRs come from a man aged 35-49 years with active or convalescent COVID-19.

The genes are TRBV12-5 and TRBJ1-3; TRBD1 is a possible D gene (5 bases). This CDR3 region has 15 residues. Germline lookup yields CDR1 LGHNT and CDR2 FRNRAP. Trimming pared 5 bases from V and 9 bases from J, leaving 20 bases between. CDR3 sequence: CASGDSPAFSGTIYF. The CDR3 coding sequence is TGTGCTAGTGGTGACAGTCCCGCTTTTTCTGGCACCATATATTTT.

The V and J genes are TRBV28 and TRBJ1-5; no clear D gene. V was cut by 6 bases and J by 1 base, with 4 bases left in between. Germline CDR1 reads MDHEN; CDR2 reads SYDVKM. CDR3 length equals 12 residues. The CDR3 DNA is TGTGCCAGCAGACAGAGCAATCAGCCCCAGCATTTT. This encodes CASRQSNQPQHF. Supplemented by reference TRBV28 and TRBJ1-5, the full variable domain reads DVKVTQSSRYLVKRTGEKVFLECVQDMDHENMFWYRQDPGLGLRLIYFSYDVKMKEKGDIPEGYSVSREKKERFSLILESASTNQTSMYLCASRQSNQPQHFGDGTRLSIL.

This clone is a singleton in its sample. The chain recombines TRBV4-3 with TRBJ2-7; 7 bases line up with TRBD2. The CDR3 spans 13 residues. Looked up from germline, CDR1 is LGHNA and CDR2 is YSLEER. With V trimmed by 2 bases and J by 5 bases, 3 bases remained unmatched. CDR3 region: CASSQSREDEQYF. CDR3 DNA sequence: TGCGCCAGCAGCCAATCACGGGAGGACGAGCAGTACTTC.

CDR3 nucleotide sequence: TGTGCCAGCAGTTACTCGGGGGGGCGAGGAGGCTACACCTTC. The encoded protein is CASSYSGGRGGYTF. The rearrangement uses TRBV6-2 or TRBV6-3 and TRBJ1-2; the D gene is possibly TRBD1 (6 bases). V was shortened by 0 bases and J by 8 bases, with 13 bases between the two germline ends. Per the germline V gene, CDR1 is MNHEY and CDR2 is SVGEGT. The CDR3 is made up of 14 amino acids.

V and J are TRBV29-1 and TRBJ1-1; 7 bases match TRBD1. The germline V gene encodes CDR1 SQVTM and CDR2 ANQGSEA. The CDR3 is made up of 13 amino acids. Losses at the gene ends were 5 bases for V and 5 bases for J; bases not matched to a gene: 8. This CDR3 is CSVTDRARTEAFF. Here the CDR3 DNA reads TGCAGCGTTACTGACAGGGCACGTACTGAAGCTTTCTTT.

The V gene is TRBV19, the J gene TRBJ1-3; D not resolved. This CDR3 has 16 residues. V lost 3 bases to trimming and J lost 0 bases, with 12 bases between them. Germline V gene data show CDR1 as LNHDA and CDR2 as SQIVND (reference sequence). CDR3 nucleotides: TGTGCCAGTAGTATGGTCCGGAGCAGCTCTGGAAACACCATATATTTT. Translated, it gives CASSMVRSSSGNTIYF.

This chain joins TRBV7-9 and TRBJ2-1; the match to TRBD2 covers 8 bases. CDR1 is SEHNR, CDR2 FQNEAQ, per germline (reference sequence). V shed 4 bases and J 4 bases; nucleotides not matched to a gene: 6. This CDR3 spans 15 amino acids. CDR3 sequence reads: CASSSSGGFYNEQFF. CDR3 nucleotides: TGTGCCAGCAGCTCGAGCGGGGGATTTTACAATGAGCAGTTCTTC. The variable domain in full, completed from reference TRBV7-9 and TRBJ2-1, reads DTGVSQNPRHKITKRGQNVTFRCDPISEHNRLYWYRQTLGQGPEFLTYFQNEAQLEKSRLLSDRFSAERPKGSFSTLEIQRTEQGDSAMYLCASSSSGGFYNEQFFGPGTRLTVL.

This chain uses TRBV6-5 with TRBJ1-2, with TRBD1 identical over 7 bases. Germline values: CDR1 MNHEY, CDR2 SVGAGI. After removal of 11 bases from V and 6 bases from J, the junction contained 9 bases not matched to a gene. This CDR3 contains 12 residues. The CDR3 DNA follows: TGTGCCGCTAAGACAGGGTTTGATGGCTACACCTTC. Translation: CAAKTGFDGYTF.

The chain combines TRBV18 with TRBJ1-3; D is perhaps TRBD1 (6 bases). The CDR3 spans 16 residues. Trimming removed 6 bases from V and 2 bases from J, with 17 bases in between. Germline V CDR1 and CDR2: KGHSH, LQKENI. CDR3 protein: CASSPTPTGTGNTIYF. CDR3 DNA: TGTGCCAGCTCGCCAACCCCGACAGGAACTGGAAACACCATATATTTT.

CDR3 amino acids: CATSRAIGVNQPQHF. The CDR3 DNA sequence: TGTGCCACCAGCAGGGCCATAGGGGTAAATCAGCCCCAGCATTTT. The rearrangement uses TRBV15 and TRBJ1-5; D is perhaps TRBD1 (5 bases). CDR1 is LNHNV and CDR2 is YYDKDF in the germline V gene (reference sequence). The CDR3 loop spans 15 amino acids. V was pared by 3 bases and J by 4 bases, with 13 bases between.

The CDR3 here is CASREQGNTEAFF. The CDR3 DNA reads as TGTGCCAGCAGGGAACAGGGTAACACTGAAGCTTTCTTT. The chain carries TRBV27 and TRBJ1-1, with a possible D match to TRBD1 (6 bases). CDR1 and CDR2 from the germline V gene are MNHEY and SMNVEV (reference sequence). Trimming took off 6 bases at V and 2 bases at J, with 10 bases between the two ends. The CDR3 loop spans 13 amino acids.

The rearrangement links TRBV6-1 to TRBJ1-1; weak D call: TRBD1 (5 bases). Trimming pared 0 bases from V and 9 bases from J, leaving 14 bases between. Looked up from germline, CDR1 is MNHNS and CDR2 is SASEGT. The CDR3 sequence is 14 residues long. The CDR3 DNA reads as TGTGCCAGCAGTGAAGCGGGGGGAACCGTGAAAGCTTTCTTT. This encodes CASSEAGGTVKAFF.

This clone was observed a single time. The V call is TRBV10-1, the J call TRBJ2-2; a possible D gene is TRBD1 (6 bases). The CDR3 extends over 16 amino acids. Germline CDR1 and CDR2: WNHNN and SYGVQD (reference sequence). Between the trimmed V and J ends, which lost 3 bases and 4 bases, there was a span of 15 bases. The CDR3 DNA follows: TGCGCCAGCAGTGATTTGTCGCAGGGGCGCACCGGGGAGCTGTTTTTT. This encodes CASSDLSQGRTGELFF.

The DNA of the CDR3 is TGCGCCAGCAGCCAAGGTACCGGACAGCGGCTGGGCGCCCAGCATTTT. Protein sequence: CASSQGTGQRLGAQHF. The chain has TRBV4-1 and TRBJ1-5; TRBD1 is a possible D gene (6 bases). The CDR3 runs to 16 residues. V lost 1 base to trimming and J lost 11 bases, with 21 bases between them. Germline values: CDR1 MGHRA, CDR2 YSYEKL.

A remark on this clone: An end of the junction does not agree with germline; a read error may underlie this. The rearrangement uses TRBV7-7 and TRBJ1-3; 7 bases line up with TRBD1. The germline V gene encodes CDR1 SSHAT and CDR2 FNYEAQ (reference sequence). This CDR3 spans 15 amino acids. This chain's CDR3 is CASSLGQSSGNTIYF. The CDR3 nucleotides are TGTGCTAGCAGCTTGGGACAGTCCTCTGGAAACACCATATATTTT.

In its sample, this clone was seen once. CDR3 in DNA: TGTGCCAGCAGTCAGGGGCAAGCTCAGCCCCAGCATTTT. It yields the protein CASSQGQAQPQHF. The chain employs TRBV6-5 and TRBJ1-5; D might be TRBD1 (6 bases). CDR1 is MNHEY, CDR2 SVGAGI, per germline. This CDR3 spans 13 amino acids. V lost 5 bases and J lost 6, with 11 bases in between.

The chain couples TRBV11-2 to TRBJ2-7; tentatively, D is TRBD2 (6 bases). Trimming took 5 bases from V and 4 from J, leaving 12 bases between them. Germline CDR1 SGHAT, CDR2 FQNNGV. The length of the CDR3 is 13 residues. CDR3 sequence: CASSKGLTYEQYF. The CDR3 nucleotides read TGTGCCAGCAGCAAGGGACTCACGTACGAGCAGTACTTC.

The chain combines TRBV4-1 with TRBJ1-1; D might be TRBD1 (6 bases). The CDR3 spans 15 residues. CDR1 MGHRA and CDR2 YSYEKL come from the germline V gene. Trimming shortened V by 3 bases and J by 5 bases, and 16 bases separated the two germline ends. In DNA form, the CDR3 reads TGCGCCAGCAGCCACCCGGACAGTGGGGAGACTGAAGCTTTCTTT. Protein: CASSHPDSGETEAFF.

V usage is TRBV4-1 and J usage is TRBJ1-5; D gene ambiguous. The germline CDR1 and CDR2 sequences are MGHRA and YSYEKL. The CDR3 loop spans 14 amino acids. V lost 2 bases and J lost 6, with 11 bases in between. CDR3 DNA: TGCGCCAGCAGCCAATCGGGTTCCGGTCAGCCCCAGCATTTT. It codes for CASSQSGSGQPQHF.

The chain links TRBV10-3 to TRBJ1-6; maybe TRBD1 (6 bases). Per the germline V gene, CDR1 is ENHRY and CDR2 is SYGVKD. There are 15 residues in the CDR3. The ends were cut back, 0 bases at V and 6 bases at J, with 9 bases in the middle. For the CDR3, the DNA is TGTGCCATCAGTGAGTCGACGACAGGTAATTCACCCCTCCACTTT. It translates to CAISESTTGNSPLHF.

The J gene is TRBJ2-3, the V gene TRBV6-1, with 9 bases lining up with TRBD2. There are 19 residues in the CDR3. Germline V lookup: CDR1 MNHNS, CDR2 SASEGT. The junction had 13 bases not matched to a gene; V was cut back by 1 base and J by 2 bases. The CDR3 here is CASSEDLGLAGFSTDTQYF. Written as DNA, the CDR3 is TGTGCCAGCAGTGAAGATCTGGGGCTAGCGGGGTTCTCCACAGATACGCAGTATTTT.

The chain carries TRBV12-5 and TRBJ2-3; 10 nucleotides line up with TRBD2. The V gene's germline CDR1 is LGHNT and CDR2 FRNRAP. V gave up 1 base and J gave up 3 bases; unmatched junction bases: 4. The CDR3 length is 16 residues. The CDR3 region is CASGLASGGLTDTQYF. The CDR3 DNA sequence: TGTGCTAGTGGTTTGGCTAGCGGGGGTCTGACAGATACGCAGTATTTT.

The V gene is TRBV7-8, the J gene TRBJ1-1; TRBD1 is a possible D gene (6 bases). The V end lost 5 bases, the J end lost 6 bases, and 10 bases lay between the germline ends. The length of the CDR3 is 12 residues. Per germline, CDR1 SGHVS and CDR2 FQNEAQ. CDR3 protein: CASSADRSEAFF. The CDR3 region has the DNA TGTGCCAGCAGCGCGGACAGATCTGAAGCTTTCTTT.

The genes are TRBV28 and TRBJ2-5, with 9 bases matching TRBD1. This CDR3 has 16 amino acids. The V gene end was trimmed by 7 bases and the J gene end by 4 bases; junction bases not matched to a gene: 13. Germline V gene sequence: CDR1 MDHEN, CDR2 SYDVKM. The CDR3 reads CASTNSRDRVRETQYF. In DNA form, the CDR3 reads TGTGCCAGCACTAATTCCCGGGACAGGGTTAGAGAGACCCAGTACTTC.

This clone was seen just once. This chain's CDR3 is CASSKNTSGGRVRGNEQFF. The CDR3 nucleotides read TGTGCCAGCAGCAAAAATACTAGCGGGGGCCGGGTTCGGGGCAATGAGCAGTTCTTC. This chain links TRBV21-1 with TRBJ2-1; the table's D call, TRBD2, has no DNA check behind it. TRBV21-1 is described as a pseudogene. This CDR3 is 19 amino acids long.

The J gene is TRBJ2-1, the V gene TRBV5-1; TRBD1 matches at 10 bases. Per germline, CDR1 SGHRS and CDR2 YFSETQ. Trimming cost V 4 bases and J 3 bases; bases outside gene matches: 4. CDR3 size: 15 residues. The CDR3 sequence is CASSQGQGNYNEQFF. The CDR3 DNA follows: TGCGCCAGCAGCCAGGGACAGGGGAACTACAATGAGCAGTTCTTC.

The chain combines TRBV30 with TRBJ2-2; D is possibly TRBD1 (5 bases). The CDR3 contains 16 residues. The V gene lost 3 bases and the J gene lost 6 bases, with 20 bases spanning the gap. Germline V CDR1 and CDR2: GTSNPN, SVGIG (reference sequence). The CDR3 here is CAWSFLGWGGAGELFF. The CDR3 DNA reads as TGTGCCTGGAGCTTCTTGGGCTGGGGCGGCGCCGGGGAGCTGTTTTTT.

V gene TRBV5-8 combines with J gene TRBJ1-5, with D hard to call. The CDR3 has 14 amino acids. In germline, CDR1 is SGHTS, CDR2 YDEGEE. Trimming took 2 bases from V and 0 from J, leaving 6 bases between them. The CDR3 protein is CASSFHGSNQPQHF. The CDR3 DNA follows: TGTGCCAGCAGCTTCCACGGTAGCAATCAGCCCCAGCATTTT.